This T cell receptor (beta chain) was obtained from a study of graft-versus-host responses after intestinal transplantation. Whole-study results and caveats: Subjects displaying graft-donor T cell macrochimerism possessed elevated graft-versus-host to host-versus-graft clonal ratios inside allografts. Some GvH clones appeared in ileal mucosa or blood before recipient bone marrow.

Here immunoSEQ multiplex PCR was the method, and the copy in TCRdb shows in-frame clones only, minus some. The sample includes 40,000 or so clones, roughly four fifths of them seen just once. CDR3 size: 15 residues. Germline CDR1 and CDR2: LNHNV and YYDKDF (reference sequence). V lost 0 bases, J lost 4 bases, and 10 bases lay in between. This clone was counted a few times. Its cognate antigen is unknown. The receptor's source is a human patient who received an intestinal transplant, so some T cells may come from the graft donor. The chain employs TRBV15 and TRBJ2-1; D is unclear. The input for sequencing was PBMCs, taken roughly 34 months after transplant. CDR3: CATSREGSSYNEQFF. The CDR3 nucleotides are TGTGCCACCAGCAGAGAGGGTAGCTCTTACAATGAGCAGTTCTTC.